This record concerns one T cell receptor (beta chain) sequence. Its cognate antigen is unknown. The data derive from a study of T cells expressing NK-cell markers. Findings and caveats of the study: The study did not resolve the HCMV specificity of expanded NKG2C+ T cell clones.

Reprocessing the 5' RACE reads, TCRdb reports a single entry for every CDR3 protein and omits DNA. Here the sample table reports about 460,000 distinct CDR3 sequences. The CDR3 has 15 amino acids. Germline V gene data show CDR1 as SQVTM and CDR2 as ANQGSEA. Material for sequencing was blood T cells: a sorted CD56 or NKG2C T cell subset, CD4+ or CD8+ T cells, or bulk PBMC T cells (not recorded which). This receptor was obtained from a woman aged 45-65 years in good health. This chain connects TRBV29-1 to TRBJ2-2; the TRBD1 assignment by TCRdb is unverifiable without DNA. CDR3 in amino acids: CSARTWGSNTGELFF.